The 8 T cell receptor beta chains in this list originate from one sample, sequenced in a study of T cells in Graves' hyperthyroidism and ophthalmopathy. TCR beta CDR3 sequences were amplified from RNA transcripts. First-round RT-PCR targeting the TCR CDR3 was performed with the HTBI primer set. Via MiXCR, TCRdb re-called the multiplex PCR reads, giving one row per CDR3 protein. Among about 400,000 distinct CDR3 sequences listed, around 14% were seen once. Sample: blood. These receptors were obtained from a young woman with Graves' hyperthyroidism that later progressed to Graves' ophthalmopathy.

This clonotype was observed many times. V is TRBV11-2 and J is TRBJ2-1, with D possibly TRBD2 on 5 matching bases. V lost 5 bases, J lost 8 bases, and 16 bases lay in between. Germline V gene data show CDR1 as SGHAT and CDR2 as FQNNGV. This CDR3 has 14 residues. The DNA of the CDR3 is TGTGCCAGCAGCCCGAGGGCGGCTCCAGATGAGCAGTTCTTC. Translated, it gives CASSPRAAPDEQFF. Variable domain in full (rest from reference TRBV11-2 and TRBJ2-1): EAGVAQSPRYKIIEKRQSVAFWCNPISGHATLYWYQQILGQGPKLLIQFQNNGVVDDSQLPKDRFSAERLKGVDSTLKIQPAKLEDSAVYLCASSPRAAPDEQFFGPGTRLTVL.

The CDR3 reads CASSQRTSGTGADTQYF. CDR3 in DNA: TGTGCCAGCAGCCAACGGACTAGCGGGACGGGTGCAGATACGCAGTATTTT. V usage is TRBV7-9 and J usage is TRBJ2-3, with TRBD2 matching 12 bases. This CDR3 comprises 17 residues. Germline V gives CDR1 SEHNR, CDR2 FQNEAQ (reference sequence). V shed 5 bases and J 4 bases; nucleotides not matched to a gene: 10.

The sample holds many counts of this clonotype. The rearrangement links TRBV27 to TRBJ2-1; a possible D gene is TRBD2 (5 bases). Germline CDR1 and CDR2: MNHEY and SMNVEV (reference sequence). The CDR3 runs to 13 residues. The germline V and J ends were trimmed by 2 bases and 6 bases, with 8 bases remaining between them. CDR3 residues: CASSLEGLNEQFF. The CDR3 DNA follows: TGTGCCAGCAGTTTAGAGGGCCTCAATGAGCAGTTCTTC.

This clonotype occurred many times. CDR3 DNA: TGTGCCAGCAGTCTCGGACAATCTGGGGCCAACGTCCTGACTTTC. The encoded protein is CASSLGQSGANVLTF. The chain recombines TRBV6-2 or TRBV6-3 with TRBJ2-6, with TRBD1 as a possible D gene (5 bases). CDR3 length: 15 amino acids. Germline V gene sequence: CDR1 MNHEY, CDR2 SVGEGT. Trimming cost V 5 bases and J 1 base, with 9 bases left between them.

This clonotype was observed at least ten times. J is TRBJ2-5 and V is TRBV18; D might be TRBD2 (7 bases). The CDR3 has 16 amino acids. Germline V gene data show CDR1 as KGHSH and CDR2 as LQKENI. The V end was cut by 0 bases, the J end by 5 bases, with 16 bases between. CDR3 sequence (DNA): TGTGCCAGCTCACCACCGCCCAGGACAGCGGGGGAGACCCAGTACTTC. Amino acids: CASSPPPRTAGETQYF. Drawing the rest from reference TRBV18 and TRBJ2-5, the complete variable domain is NAGVMQNPRHLVRRRGQEARLRCSPMKGHSHVYWYRQLPEEGLKFMVYLQKENIIDESGMPKERFSAEFPKEGPSILRIQQVVRGDSAAYFCASSPPPRTAGETQYFGPGTRLLVL.

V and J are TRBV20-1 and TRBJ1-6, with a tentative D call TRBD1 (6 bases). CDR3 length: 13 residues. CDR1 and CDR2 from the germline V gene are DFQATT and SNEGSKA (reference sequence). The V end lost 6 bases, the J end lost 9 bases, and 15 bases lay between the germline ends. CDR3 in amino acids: CSANRQAGSPLHF. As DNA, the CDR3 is TGCAGTGCAAATCGACAGGCAGGTTCACCCCTCCACTTT.

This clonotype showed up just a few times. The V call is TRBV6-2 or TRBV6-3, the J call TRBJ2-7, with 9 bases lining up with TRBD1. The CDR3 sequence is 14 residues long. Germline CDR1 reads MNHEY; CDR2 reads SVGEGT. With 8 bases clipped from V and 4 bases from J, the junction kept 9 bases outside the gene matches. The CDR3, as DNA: TGTGCCAGCCGGACAGGGGTCGGGGTTTACGAGCAGTACTTC. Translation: CASRTGVGVYEQYF.

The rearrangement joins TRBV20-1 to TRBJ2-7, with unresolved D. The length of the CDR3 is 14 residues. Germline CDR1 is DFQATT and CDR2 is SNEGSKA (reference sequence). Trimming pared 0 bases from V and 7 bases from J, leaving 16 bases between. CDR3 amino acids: CSARDLEMRSEQYF. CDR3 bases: TGCAGTGCTAGAGATTTAGAAATGCGGAGTGAGCAGTACTTC.